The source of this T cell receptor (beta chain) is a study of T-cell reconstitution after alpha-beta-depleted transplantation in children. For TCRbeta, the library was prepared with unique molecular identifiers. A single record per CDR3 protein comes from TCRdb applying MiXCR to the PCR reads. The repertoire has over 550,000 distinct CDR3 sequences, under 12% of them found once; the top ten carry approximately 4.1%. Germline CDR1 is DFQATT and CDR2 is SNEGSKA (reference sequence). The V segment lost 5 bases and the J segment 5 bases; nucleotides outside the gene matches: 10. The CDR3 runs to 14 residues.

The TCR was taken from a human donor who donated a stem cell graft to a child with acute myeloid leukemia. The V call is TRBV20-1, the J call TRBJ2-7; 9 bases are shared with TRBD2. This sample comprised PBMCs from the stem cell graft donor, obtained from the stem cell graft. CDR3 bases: TGCAGTGCTTCGGCGGGAGGGCCGCGAAACGAGCAGTACTTC. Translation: CSASAGGPRNEQYF.